A selection of T cell receptor beta chains follows, all from one sample in a study of blood T cell repertoires in COVID-19. Measured with immunoSEQ multiplex PCR; TCRdb has only the in-frame clones, and not every one. This table holds 130,000 or so clones, 65% to 85% found once. Sequencing was performed on peripheral blood. The receptors were gathered from a woman over 75 with acute or convalescent COVID-19. Each CDR3 is given with its conserved first and last residue. Fields, in order: CDR3 length, D gene, V gene, J gene, clone size, CDR3 DNA, CDR3 protein. The D gene is left open where the match is weak. Clone size is given for some rows only: seen once, a few or many times, or a class if the clone is expanded.

12	.	TRBV29-1	TRBJ1-2	.	TGCAGCGTTGTGGGGGGAGGGTATGGCTACACCTTC	CSVVGGGYGYTF
16	TRBD2	TRBV5-1	TRBJ2-1	.	TGCGCCAGCAGCATAAATAGCGGGAGTTCCTACAATGAGCAGTTCTTC	CASSINSGSSYNEQFF
15	TRBD2	TRBV3-1/TRBV3-2	TRBJ2-7	.	TGTGCCAGCAGCAGCCCTAGCGGGGGGGCCTACGAGCAGTACTTC	CASSSPSGGAYEQYF
14	.	TRBV7-2	TRBJ2-7	.	TGTGCCAGCAGCTTATACCGGGACACCTACGAGCAGTACTTC	CASSLYRDTYEQYF
16	TRBD2	TRBV4-1	TRBJ2-3	.	TGCGCCAGCAGCCAATTTTTGCGGGGGGGCGGAGATACGCAGTATTTT	CASSQFLRGGGDTQYF
15	.	TRBV7-2	TRBJ1-2	.	TGTGCCAGCAGCTTAAGTGCCAGGAATAACTATGGCTACACCTTC	CASSLSARNNYGYTF
16	TRBD2	TRBV5-6	TRBJ2-7	.	TGTGCCAGCAGCGGGCACTCCGGGACTAGCGGCTACGAGCAGTACTTC	CASSGHSGTSGYEQYF
17	.	TRBV5-6	TRBJ2-2	.	TGTGCCAGCAGCTTACTGGGCCGGGAGAGACTAACCGGGGAGCTGTTTTTT	CASSLLGRERLTGELFF
16	TRBD2	TRBV5-1	TRBJ2-7	once	TGCGCCAGCAGCTTCGGGGTAGCGGGAGATCCCGGCGAGCAGTACTTC	CASSFGVAGDPGEQYF
15	.	TRBV10-2	TRBJ2-3	once	TGCGCCAGCAGTCTCAGGGGTGGGCACACGGATACGCAGTATTTT	CASSLRGGHTDTQYF
15	.	TRBV21-1	TRBJ2-7	once	TGTGCCCCCCGGACTAGCGGGTTTTTTACCTACGAGCAGTACTTC	CAPRTSGFFTYEQYF
14	TRBD1	TRBV7-2	TRBJ1-2	few	TGTGCCAGCAGCTCGGACAGGGGGCAAAGTGGCTACACCTTC	CASSSDRGQSGYTF
15	TRBD2	TRBV5-1	TRBJ2-1	.	TGCGCCAGCAGCCTGGGACTAGCGGGAAACAATGAGCAGTTCTTC	CASSLGLAGNNEQFF
13	.	TRBV11-2	TRBJ2-1	.	TGTGCCAGTCACCTCACCGGGTTCAATGAGCAGTTCTTC	CASHLTGFNEQFF
15	TRBD1	TRBV5-5	TRBJ1-2	.	TGTGCCAGCAGGATCGGGACAGGGATTGGGTATGGCTACACCTTC	CASRIGTGIGYGYTF
13	.	TRBV10-3	TRBJ2-1	few	TGTGCCATCAGTGAGGTGCTAGGGCGGGGTGGGTTCTTC	CAISEVLGRGGFF
14	.	TRBV7-2	TRBJ2-5	.	TGTGCCAGCAGCTTAGGGTCAGGGCCAGAGACCCAGTACTTC	CASSLGSGPETQYF
15	.	TRBV2	TRBJ2-3	few	TGTGCCAGCAGTCAGCAGGGTTTTGGCACAGATACGCAGTATTTT	CASSQQGFGTDTQYF
16	.	TRBV7-8	TRBJ2-3	.	TGTGCCAGCAGCACTAGGGGGAGAAGGGGAGCAGATACGCAGTATTTT	CASSTRGRRGADTQYF
12	.	TRBV18	TRBJ2-7	few	TGTGCCAGCTCTAGGACAGACTACGAGCAGTACTTC	CASSRTDYEQYF
16	TRBD2	TRBV11-2	TRBJ2-1	.	TGTGCCAGCAGCTCAAGGACTAGCGGGAGGGGGAATGAGCAGTTCTTC	CASSSRTSGRGNEQFF
15	TRBD1	TRBV4-3	TRBJ1-1	.	TGCGCCAGCAGCCTCCACAGGGGTGGAGAAACTGAAGCTTTCTTT	CASSLHRGGETEAFF
19	.	TRBV4-1	TRBJ1-6	.	TGCGCCAGCAGCCAAGACCTATCTGTAAGGAGCTCCTATAATTCACCCCTCCACTTT	CASSQDLSVRSSYNSPLHF
11	.	TRBV10-3	TRBJ1-3	.	TGTGCCATCGGAGGAGGAAACACCATATATTTT	CAIGGGNTIYF
15	.	TRBV9	TRBJ1-6	.	TGTGCCAGCAGCGGAGGGACACCCTATAATTCACCCCTCCACTTT	CASSGGTPYNSPLHF
16	TRBD1	TRBV9	TRBJ2-7	few	TGTGCCAGCAGCGTAGGGAACCGGGACAGTACCTACGAGCAGTACTTC	CASSVGNRDSTYEQYF
15	.	TRBV19	TRBJ1-5	once	TGTGCCAGTAGTCGACAGCACTCTAGCAATCAGCCCCAGCATTTT	CASSRQHSSNQPQHF
15	.	TRBV23-1	TRBJ1-5	.	TGCGCCAGCAGTCAACCACAGGTAGGGAATCAGCCCCAGCATTTT	CASSQPQVGNQPQHF
18	TRBD2	TRBV7-6	TRBJ2-7	.	TGTGCCAGCAGCGCGGGACTAGCGGGACCTGTAAATTCCTACGAGCAGTACTTC	CASSAGLAGPVNSYEQYF
17	TRBD1	TRBV5-1	TRBJ2-5	once	TGCGCCAGCAGCTTGGCCGGGACAGGCCATGGTGCGAAGACCCAGTACTTC	CASSLAGTGHGAKTQYF
11	.	TRBV27	TRBJ2-1	.	TGTGCCAGCAGCCGACGGGATGAGCAGTTCTTC	CASSRRDEQFF
13	TRBD1	TRBV5-4	TRBJ2-7	.	TGTGCCAGCAGGCCTGACAGGGTGCGGGAGCAGTACTTC	CASRPDRVREQYF
12	TRBD1	TRBV29-1	TRBJ2-7	.	TGCAGCGTTTTAGGACAGGGTTACGAGCAGTACTTC	CSVLGQGYEQYF
12	TRBD2	TRBV20-1	TRBJ2-3	.	TGCAGTGCTAGTGCGGGAGCAGATACGCAGTATTTT	CSASAGADTQYF
15	TRBD1	TRBV5-1	TRBJ1-2	.	TGCGCCAGCAGCAGTCGGGACAGGGCGAACTATGGCTACACCTTC	CASSSRDRANYGYTF
13	.	TRBV11-3	TRBJ1-1	.	TGTGCCAGCAGCTCGAGGGTGAACACTGAAGCTTTCTTT	CASSSRVNTEAFF
12	.	TRBV15	TRBJ1-2	.	TGTGCCACCAGCAGAGATCAACAGCGCTACACCTTC	CATSRDQQRYTF
14	.	TRBV5-1	TRBJ2-5	.	TGCGCCAGCAGCCCTGGGGACTTAAAAGAGACCCAGTACTTC	CASSPGDLKETQYF
13	.	TRBV9	TRBJ2-5	.	TGTGCCAGCAGCTCTACGGGTATCGAGACCCAGTACTTC	CASSSTGIETQYF
13	.	TRBV5-1	TRBJ1-2	few	TGCGCCAGCAGCTTGGCCCGGGATTTAGGCTACACCTTC	CASSLARDLGYTF
11	TRBD1	TRBV29-1	TRBJ1-1	once	TGCAGCGTAGCCCGGGACAGTGAAGCTTTCTTT	CSVARDSEAFF
14	TRBD1	TRBV3-1/TRBV3-2	TRBJ1-1	.	TGTGCCAGCAGCCTACAGGGGGGGGACACTGAAGCTTTCTTT	CASSLQGGDTEAFF
18	TRBD2	TRBV7-9	TRBJ2-3	.	TGTGCCAGCAGCTTAGTTGCGGGAGGGCTTTCTTTGGGAGATACGCAGTATTTT	CASSLVAGGLSLGDTQYF
15	TRBD1	TRBV19	TRBJ1-1	.	TGTGCCAGTAGTATAGTAGGGGGCGGGAACACTGAAGCTTTCTTT	CASSIVGGGNTEAFF
16	TRBD2	TRBV5-8	TRBJ2-5	.	TGTGCCAGCAGCCCTGGACTAGCGGGAGTTAAAGAGACCCAGTACTTC	CASSPGLAGVKETQYF
14	.	TRBV28	TRBJ2-7	.	TGTGCCAGCAGTTCACAGGGTTTATCCTACGAGCAGTACTTC	CASSSQGLSYEQYF
15	TRBD2	TRBV13	TRBJ2-3	.	TGTGCCAGCAGCCCACTAGCGGGAGGCGGTGATACGCAGTATTTT	CASSPLAGGGDTQYF
14	.	TRBV7-9	TRBJ1-3	.	TGTGCCAGCAGCAACGGAGCGGGAGGAAACACCATATATTTT	CASSNGAGGNTIYF
14	TRBD2	TRBV7-2	TRBJ2-1	.	TGTGCCAGCAGCCGCAGCGGGAGTCTGAATGAGCAGTTCTTC	CASSRSGSLNEQFF
15	.	TRBV3-1/TRBV3-2	TRBJ1-1	.	TGTGCCAGCAGTCAAGGGGTCGGGGGTTTCACTGAAGCTTTCTTT	CASSQGVGGFTEAFF
16	.	TRBV15	TRBJ1-2	.	TGTGCCACCAGCAGAGATCCAGGGGCCTCTAACTATGGCTACACCTTC	CATSRDPGASNYGYTF
19	TRBD2	TRBV19	TRBJ2-2	.	TGTGCCAGTAGTATAGATCTAGCGGCGATCAGCGCGAACACCGGGGAGCTGTTTTTT	CASSIDLAAISANTGELFF
21	TRBD2	TRBV18	TRBJ2-1	.	TGTGCCAGCTCACCACCGGGGCAGGGACTAGCGGGAGGTAGGTCCTACAATGAGCAGTTCTTC	CASSPPGQGLAGGRSYNEQFF
15	TRBD1	TRBV6-2/TRBV6-3	TRBJ2-1	.	TGTGCCAGCAGTTACACCCTTGGACAGGCGGGTGAGCAGTTCTTC	CASSYTLGQAGEQFF
12	.	TRBV7-9	TRBJ2-5	.	TGTGCCAGCAGCTTAGTAGGGGAGGCCCAGTACTTC	CASSLVGEAQYF
15	.	TRBV19	TRBJ1-5	.	TGTGCCACCTCACTGATAGGCGGGGTTGGTCAGCCCCAGCATTTT	CATSLIGGVGQPQHF
14	.	TRBV11-2	TRBJ1-1	.	TGTGCCAGCAGCTTCCAGGGGCAGAACACTGAAGCTTTCTTT	CASSFQGQNTEAFF
12	.	TRBV11-2	TRBJ2-7	.	TGTGCCAGCAGCTTTGGCCTCTACGAGCAGTACTTC	CASSFGLYEQYF